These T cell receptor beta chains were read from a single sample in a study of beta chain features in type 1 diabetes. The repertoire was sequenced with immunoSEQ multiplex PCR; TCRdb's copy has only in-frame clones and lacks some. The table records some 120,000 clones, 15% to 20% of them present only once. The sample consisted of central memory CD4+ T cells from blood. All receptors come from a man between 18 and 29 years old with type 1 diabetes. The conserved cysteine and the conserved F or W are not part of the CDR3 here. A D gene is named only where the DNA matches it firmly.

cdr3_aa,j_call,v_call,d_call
ASSRDRSYEQY,TRBJ2-7,TRBV19,.
ASLRGTSTDTQY,TRBJ2-3,TRBV6-6,.
AWRRLAPYEQY,TRBJ2-7,TRBV30,TRBD2
ASSLTGLYEQY,TRBJ2-7,TRBV5-4,.
SVGGEGEQF,TRBJ2-1,TRBV29-1,.
SVHEPSGGGETQY,TRBJ2-5,TRBV29-1,TRBD2
ASSPVPRGYEQY,TRBJ2-7,TRBV18,.
ASRQNTDTQY,TRBJ2-3,TRBV2,.
ASSEGGVYQETQY,TRBJ2-5,TRBV9,TRBD2
SASYRVEAF,TRBJ1-1,TRBV20-1,.
ASSRGLGEKLF,TRBJ1-4,TRBV4-1,.
AWSVRGTNEKLF,TRBJ1-4,TRBV30,.
ASSLAVAGAPMTQY,TRBJ2-5,TRBV7-8,TRBD2
AWRTLAGGIYNEQF,TRBJ2-1,TRBV30,TRBD2
ASSTLATLGTDTQY,TRBJ2-3,TRBV11-2,.
ASSQERGETQY,TRBJ2-5,TRBV7-2,.
ASSQGIGNYGYT,TRBJ1-2,TRBV4-2,.
ASSLVGYSAVQPQH,TRBJ1-5,TRBV7-2,.
SVEQSSYNEQF,TRBJ2-1,TRBV29-1,.
ASSWTGNTGELF,TRBJ2-2,TRBV7-3,TRBD1
ASSLLGNRVHEQF,TRBJ2-1,TRBV7-2,.
ASSPIPQEYPLAGGRNEQF,TRBJ2-1,TRBV4-1,TRBD2
ASSPLGTRQF,TRBJ2-1,TRBV4-1,TRBD2
ATKTPSTDTQY,TRBJ2-3,TRBV15,.
ASSEGHRPTYNEQF,TRBJ2-1,TRBV2,.
ASGRQVGFQETQY,TRBJ2-5,TRBV5-1,.
ASSLAGTGSSGANVLT,TRBJ2-6,TRBV7-2,TRBD1
ASSEGQSTDTQY,TRBJ2-3,TRBV11-1,.
ASSQEEHSPLH,TRBJ1-6,TRBV14,.
ASSPPTGGGGDTQY,TRBJ2-3,TRBV5-1,TRBD1
ASSYRQGNTGELF,TRBJ2-2,TRBV6-5,TRBD1
ASSLQSETYEQY,TRBJ2-7,TRBV5-1,.
ASGGLGETQY,TRBJ2-5,TRBV12-5,.
ASSLMTGNGELF,TRBJ2-2,TRBV9,TRBD1
ASSFPGQVGRETQY,TRBJ2-5,TRBV5-4,TRBD1
ASSELLGLNTEAF,TRBJ1-1,TRBV19,.
ASSYDGTSGRVNEQY,TRBJ2-7,TRBV5-1,TRBD2
ASSFRPGDTQY,TRBJ2-3,TRBV27,.
AWEGGLAANEQY,TRBJ2-7,TRBV30,TRBD2
ASSVPGYQPQH,TRBJ1-5,TRBV27,.
ASTPDGREQY,TRBJ2-7,TRBV19,.
ASSSELIGIQY,TRBJ2-4,TRBV7-9,.
AISDKDHGYT,TRBJ1-2,TRBV19,.
ASSPIPTTDEQY,TRBJ2-7,TRBV7-9,.
ASSLGGQGVYEQY,TRBJ2-7,TRBV7-2,TRBD1
ASSPGLAGDREQF,TRBJ2-1,TRBV18,TRBD2
SGTNTEAF,TRBJ1-1,TRBV29-1,.
AWSPGLAGTGELF,TRBJ2-2,TRBV30,TRBD2